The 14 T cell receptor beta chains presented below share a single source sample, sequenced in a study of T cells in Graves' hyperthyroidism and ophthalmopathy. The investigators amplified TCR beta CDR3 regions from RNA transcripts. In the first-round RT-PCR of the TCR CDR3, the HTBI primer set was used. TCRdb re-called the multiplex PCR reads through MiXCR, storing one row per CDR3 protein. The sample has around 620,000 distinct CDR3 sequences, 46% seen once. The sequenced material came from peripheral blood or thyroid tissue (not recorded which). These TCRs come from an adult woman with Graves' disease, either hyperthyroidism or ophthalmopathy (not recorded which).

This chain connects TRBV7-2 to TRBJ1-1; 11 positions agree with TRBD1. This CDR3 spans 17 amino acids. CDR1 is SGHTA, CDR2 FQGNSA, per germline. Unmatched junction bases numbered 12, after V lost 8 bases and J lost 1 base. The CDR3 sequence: CASSPVPGQGGNTEAFF. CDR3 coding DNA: TGTGCCAGCTCACCCGTCCCGGGACAGGGGGGGAACACTGAAGCTTTCTTT.

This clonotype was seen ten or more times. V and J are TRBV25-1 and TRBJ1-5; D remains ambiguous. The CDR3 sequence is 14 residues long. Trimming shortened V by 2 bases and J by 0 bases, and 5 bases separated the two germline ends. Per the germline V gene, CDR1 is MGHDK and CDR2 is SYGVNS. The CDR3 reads CASSEPYSNQPQHF. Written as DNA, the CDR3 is TGTGCCAGCAGTGAACCGTATAGCAATCAGCCCCAGCATTTT.

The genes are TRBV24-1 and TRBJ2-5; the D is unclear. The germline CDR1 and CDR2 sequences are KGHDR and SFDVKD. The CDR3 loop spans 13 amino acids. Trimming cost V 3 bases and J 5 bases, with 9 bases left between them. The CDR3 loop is CATSDRVKETQYF. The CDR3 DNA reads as TGTGCCACCAGTGATAGGGTCAAGGAGACCCAGTACTTC.

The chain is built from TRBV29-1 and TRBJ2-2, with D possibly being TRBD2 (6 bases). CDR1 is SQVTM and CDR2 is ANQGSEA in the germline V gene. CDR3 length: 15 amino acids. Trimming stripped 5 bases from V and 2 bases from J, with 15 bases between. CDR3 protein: CSVLRENGNTGELFF. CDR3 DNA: TGCAGCGTTCTACGGGAGAACGGTAACACCGGGGAGCTGTTTTTT.

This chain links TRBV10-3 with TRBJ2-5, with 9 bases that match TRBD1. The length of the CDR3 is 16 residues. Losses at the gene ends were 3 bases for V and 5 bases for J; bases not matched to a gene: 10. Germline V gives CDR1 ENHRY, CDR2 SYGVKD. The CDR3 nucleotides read TGTGCCATCAGTGATGACCCGACAGGGGGGGGCGAGACCCAGTACTTC. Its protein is CAISDDPTGGGETQYF.

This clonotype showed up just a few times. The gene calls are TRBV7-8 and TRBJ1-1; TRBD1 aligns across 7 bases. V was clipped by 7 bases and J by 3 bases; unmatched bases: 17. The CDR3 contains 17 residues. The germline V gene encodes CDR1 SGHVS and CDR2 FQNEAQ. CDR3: CASTPRPRGRRDTEAFF. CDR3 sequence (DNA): TGTGCCAGCACCCCGAGGCCAAGGGGGCGTAGGGACACTGAAGCTTTCTTT.

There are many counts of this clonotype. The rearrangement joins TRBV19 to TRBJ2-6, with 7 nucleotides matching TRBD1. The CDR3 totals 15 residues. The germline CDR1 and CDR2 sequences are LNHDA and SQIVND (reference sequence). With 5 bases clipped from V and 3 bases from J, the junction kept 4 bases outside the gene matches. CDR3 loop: CASSLQGYGANVLTF. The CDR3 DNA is TGTGCCAGTAGTCTACAGGGGTATGGGGCCAACGTCCTGACTTTC. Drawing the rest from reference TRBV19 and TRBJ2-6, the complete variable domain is DGGITQSPKYLFRKEGQNVTLSCEQNLNHDAMYWYRQDPGQGLRLIYYSQIVNDFQKGDIAEGYSVSREKKESFPLTVTSAQKNPTAFYLCASSLQGYGANVLTFGAGSRLTVL.

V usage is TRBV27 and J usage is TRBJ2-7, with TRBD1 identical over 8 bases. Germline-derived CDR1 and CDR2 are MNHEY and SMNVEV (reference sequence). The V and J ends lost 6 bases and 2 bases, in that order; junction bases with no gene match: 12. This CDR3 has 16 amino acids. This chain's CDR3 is CASRPLTGGFTYEQYF. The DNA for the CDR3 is TGTGCCAGCAGACCCCTTACAGGGGGATTCACCTACGAGCAGTACTTC.

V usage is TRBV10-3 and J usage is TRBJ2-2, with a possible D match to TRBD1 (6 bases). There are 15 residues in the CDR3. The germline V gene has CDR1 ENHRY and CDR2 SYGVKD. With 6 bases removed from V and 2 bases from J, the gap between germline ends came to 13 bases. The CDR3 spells CAIRTGTTNTGELFF. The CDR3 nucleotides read TGTGCCATCAGAACTGGGACAACCAACACCGGGGAGCTGTTTTTT.

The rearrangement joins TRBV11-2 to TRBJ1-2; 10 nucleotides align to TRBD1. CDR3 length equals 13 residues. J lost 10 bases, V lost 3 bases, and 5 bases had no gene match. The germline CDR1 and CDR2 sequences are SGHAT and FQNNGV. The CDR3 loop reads CASSLRQGANYTF. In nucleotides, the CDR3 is TGTGCCAGCAGCTTGAGACAGGGGGCCAACTACACCTTC.

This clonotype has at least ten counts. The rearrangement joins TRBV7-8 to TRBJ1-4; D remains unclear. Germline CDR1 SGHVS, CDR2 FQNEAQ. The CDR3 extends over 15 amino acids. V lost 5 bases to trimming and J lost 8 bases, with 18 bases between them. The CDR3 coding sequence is TGTGCCAGCAGCCCCCAGAGGTTACTCCACGAAAAACTGTTTTTT. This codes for CASSPQRLLHEKLFF.

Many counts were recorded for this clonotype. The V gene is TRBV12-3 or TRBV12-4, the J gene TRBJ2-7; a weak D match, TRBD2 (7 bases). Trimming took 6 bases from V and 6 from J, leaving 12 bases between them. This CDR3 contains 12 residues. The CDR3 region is CASRYREGEQYF. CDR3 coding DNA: TGTGCCAGCAGGTACAGGGAGGGCGAGCAGTACTTC.

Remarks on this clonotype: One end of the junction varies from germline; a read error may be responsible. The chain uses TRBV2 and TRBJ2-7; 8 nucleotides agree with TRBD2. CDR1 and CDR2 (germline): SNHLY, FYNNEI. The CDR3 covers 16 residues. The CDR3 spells CASIPPGGGRTGELYF. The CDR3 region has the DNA TGTGCCAGCATCCCCCCGGGGGGGGGGCGAACCGGGGAGCTGTACTTC.

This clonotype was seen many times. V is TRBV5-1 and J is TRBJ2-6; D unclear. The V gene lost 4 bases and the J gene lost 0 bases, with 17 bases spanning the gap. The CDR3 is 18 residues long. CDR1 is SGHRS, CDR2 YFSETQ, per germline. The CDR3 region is CASSPLLRRTSGANVLTF. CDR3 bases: TGCGCCAGCAGCCCCCTGCTAAGGCGGACCTCTGGGGCCAACGTCCTGACTTTC. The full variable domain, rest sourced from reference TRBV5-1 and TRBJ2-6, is KAGVTQTPRYLIKTRGQQVTLSCSPISGHRSVSWYQQTPGQGLQFLFEYFSETQRNKGNFPGRFSGRQFSNSRSEMNVSTLELGDSALYLCASSPLLRRTSGANVLTFGAGSRLTVL.